This is a list of T cell receptor beta chains from one sample in a study of cytomegalovirus exposure and HLA in healthy donors. The protocol was immunoSEQ multiplex PCR, while the TCRdb copy is restricted to in-frame clones and leaves out a portion. The sample has 180,000 or so clones, 82% seen once. The specimen sequenced was PBMCs. The receptors here all came from a woman in her forties or fifties in good health and CMV-seropositive. The CDR3 runs from the conserved cysteine through the conserved F or W. D genes are given only for firm matches. Not all rows give a size; the values are once, few, many and, for expanded clones, a class.

len: 16
v_gene: TRBV4-1
j_gene: TRBJ2-7
abundance: once
d_gene: -
CDR3aa: CASSLREGELPYEQYF
CDR3nt: TGCGCCAGCAGCCTAAGAGAGGGGGAGTTGCCCTACGAGCAGTACTTC

len: 16
v_gene: TRBV1
j_gene: TRBJ2-5
abundance: few
d_gene: -
CDR3aa: CTSSQDQSGNQETQYF
CDR3nt: TGCACCAGCAGCCAAGATCAATCGGGGAACCAAGAGACCCAGTACTTC

len: 15
v_gene: TRBV7-2
j_gene: TRBJ1-5
abundance: -
d_gene: -
CDR3aa: CASSSNPGLNQPQHF
CDR3nt: TGTGCCAGCAGCTCAAACCCAGGGTTGAATCAGCCCCAGCATTTT

len: 11
v_gene: TRBV7-9
j_gene: TRBJ2-2
abundance: once
d_gene: -
CDR3aa: CASSPGGELFF
CDR3nt: TGTGCCAGCAGCCCCGGTGGGGAGCTGTTTTTT

len: 15
v_gene: TRBV5-5
j_gene: TRBJ2-1
abundance: -
d_gene: TRBD2
CDR3aa: CASSLASGRVGEQFF
CDR3nt: TGTGCCAGCAGCTTGGCCAGCGGGAGGGTGGGTGAGCAGTTCTTC

len: 17
v_gene: TRBV7-9
j_gene: TRBJ1-2
abundance: -
d_gene: -
CDR3aa: CASSLGPDAPGDYGYTF
CDR3nt: TGTGCCAGCAGCTTAGGCCCCGACGCTCCCGGGGACTATGGCTACACCTTC

len: 15
v_gene: TRBV5-1
j_gene: TRBJ1-2
abundance: -
d_gene: -
CDR3aa: CASSLDSTVNYGYTF
CDR3nt: TGCGCCAGCAGCTTGGACTCGACAGTTAACTATGGCTACACCTTC

len: 14
v_gene: TRBV29-1
j_gene: TRBJ2-2
abundance: -
d_gene: TRBD2
CDR3aa: CSVERERGTGELFF
CDR3nt: TGCAGCGTTGAGCGGGAGAGGGGCACCGGGGAGCTGTTTTTT

len: 13
v_gene: TRBV6-5
j_gene: TRBJ2-7
abundance: -
d_gene: TRBD2
CDR3aa: CAAQGGGSYEQYF
CDR3nt: TGTGCCGCACAGGGCGGGGGGTCCTACGAGCAGTACTTC

len: 12
v_gene: TRBV5-6
j_gene: TRBJ1-2
abundance: once
d_gene: -
CDR3aa: CASSTDSFGYTF
CDR3nt: TGTGCCAGCAGCACTGATTCGTTTGGCTACACCTTC

len: 17
v_gene: TRBV28
j_gene: TRBJ2-6
abundance: -
d_gene: -
CDR3aa: CASSLSSASSGANVLTF
CDR3nt: TGTGCCAGCAGTTTATCTTCGGCTAGCTCTGGGGCCAACGTCCTGACTTTC

len: 12
v_gene: TRBV7-9
j_gene: TRBJ2-1
abundance: few
d_gene: -
CDR3aa: CSSSLERLKQFF
CDR3nt: TGTTCCAGCAGCTTAGAACGGTTAAAGCAGTTCTTC

len: 15
v_gene: TRBV9
j_gene: TRBJ2-3
abundance: -
d_gene: TRBD1
CDR3aa: CASSVTGVITDTQYF
CDR3nt: TGTGCCAGCAGCGTCACAGGGGTAATCACAGATACGCAGTATTTT

len: 16
v_gene: TRBV5-1
j_gene: TRBJ2-5
abundance: -
d_gene: TRBD2
CDR3aa: CASSSPGAGVGETQYF
CDR3nt: TGCGCCAGCAGCAGTCCGGGAGCGGGGGTAGGAGAGACCCAGTACTTC

len: 16
v_gene: TRBV28
j_gene: TRBJ2-1
abundance: -
d_gene: TRBD1
CDR3aa: CASSSGTGGASNEQFF
CDR3nt: TGTGCCAGCAGTTCCGGGACAGGGGGCGCGAGCAATGAGCAGTTCTTC

len: 16
v_gene: TRBV28
j_gene: TRBJ2-1
abundance: -
d_gene: TRBD1
CDR3aa: CASSLVTGVTDNEQFF
CDR3nt: TGTGCCAGCAGTTTAGTTACAGGGGTTACTGACAATGAGCAGTTCTTC

len: 15
v_gene: TRBV15
j_gene: TRBJ2-1
abundance: -
d_gene: TRBD2
CDR3aa: CATRPTGAGGNEQFF
CDR3nt: TGTGCCACCCGGCCTACGGGGGCGGGGGGGAATGAGCAGTTCTTC

len: 11
v_gene: TRBV5-5
j_gene: TRBJ2-7
abundance: -
d_gene: -
CDR3aa: CASSLGGEQYF
CDR3nt: TGTGCCAGCAGCTTAGGGGGCGAGCAGTACTTC

len: 16
v_gene: TRBV10-1
j_gene: TRBJ2-1
abundance: -
d_gene: -
CDR3aa: CASSPGTTSSYNEQFF
CDR3nt: TGCGCCAGCAGCCCCGGGACAACGAGCTCCTACAATGAGCAGTTCTTC

len: 12
v_gene: TRBV2
j_gene: TRBJ2-3
abundance: -
d_gene: -
CDR3aa: CASSVSVGTQYF
CDR3nt: TGTGCCAGCAGTGTAAGCGTTGGTACGCAGTATTTT

len: 15
v_gene: TRBV2
j_gene: TRBJ2-7
abundance: -
d_gene: TRBD2
CDR3aa: CASSASAGGLYEQYF
CDR3nt: TGTGCCAGCAGCGCCAGCGCGGGGGGGCTCTACGAGCAGTACTTC

len: 16
v_gene: TRBV5-1
j_gene: TRBJ2-7
abundance: -
d_gene: TRBD2
CDR3aa: CASSLGLAGFTYEQYF
CDR3nt: TGCGCCAGCAGCTTGGGACTAGCGGGCTTTACCTACGAGCAGTACTTC

len: 16
v_gene: TRBV6-5
j_gene: TRBJ1-6
abundance: -
d_gene: TRBD1
CDR3aa: CASSYSPDRDYSPLHF
CDR3nt: TGTGCCAGCAGTTACTCCCCGGACAGGGATTATTCACCCCTCCACTTT

len: 14
v_gene: TRBV7-2
j_gene: TRBJ2-5
abundance: -
d_gene: -
CDR3aa: CASSLRLGAETQYF
CDR3nt: TGTGCCAGCAGCTTACGGCTGGGGGCCGAGACCCAGTACTTC

len: 11
v_gene: TRBV7-2
j_gene: TRBJ1-2
abundance: -
d_gene: TRBD1
CDR3aa: CASSRTGGPKW
CDR3nt: TGTGCCAGCAGCAGGACAGGGGGCCCCAAGTGG

len: 13
v_gene: TRBV29-1
j_gene: TRBJ2-1
abundance: -
d_gene: TRBD1
CDR3aa: CSVGGQGAREQFF
CDR3nt: TGCAGCGTTGGGGGACAGGGGGCCCGTGAGCAGTTCTTC

len: 14
v_gene: TRBV6-1
j_gene: TRBJ2-3
abundance: -
d_gene: TRBD2
CDR3aa: CASSPGPTSRSEYF
CDR3nt: TGTGCCAGCAGTCCCGGGCCGACTAGCCGGTCGGAGTATTTT